The 28 T cell receptor beta chains given below trace back to one sample, sequenced in a study of blood T cell repertoires in COVID-19. Repertoires were generated with immunoSEQ multiplex PCR, while TCRdb's copy carries only in-frame clones and drops some. This table holds about 26,000 clones, 77% found once. The sequencing sample was made of peripheral blood. These receptors were obtained from a man aged 80 or over with active or convalescent COVID-19.

This chain joins TRBV4-1 and TRBJ2-3, with 10 bases identical to TRBD1. Germline lookup yields CDR1 MGHRA and CDR2 YSYEKL. V shed 0 bases, J shed 3 bases, and the junction held 3 bases outside the gene matches. The CDR3 covers 16 residues. The CDR3 DNA reads as TGCGCCAGCAGCCAAGATTGGGGACAGGGGACAGATACGCAGTATTTT. Translating it yields CASSQDWGQGTDTQYF.

This clone has only a few counts. V usage is TRBV5-1 and J usage is TRBJ2-3, with 9 bases aligning to TRBD2. Trimming took 2 bases from V and 2 from J; bases not matched to a gene: 6. The CDR3 is 16 amino acids. Germline values: CDR1 SGHRS, CDR2 YFSETQ. CDR3 in amino acids: CASSLTAGGPTDTQYF. The CDR3 region has the DNA TGCGCCAGCAGCTTAACGGCGGGAGGGCCCACAGATACGCAGTATTTT.

This clone has just a few counts. The rearrangement links TRBV28 to TRBJ1-2, with 8 positions matching TRBD1. In germline, CDR1 is MDHEN, CDR2 SYDVKM. The V and J ends lost 6 bases and 2 bases, in that order; junction bases with no gene match: 8. The CDR3 has 15 amino acids. The CDR3 nucleotides read TGTGCCAGCAGCCCGATTCAGGGGGCGAACTATGGCTACACCTTC. Encoded protein: CASSPIQGANYGYTF.

The chain carries TRBV28 and TRBJ1-1; D unclear. CDR1 MDHEN and CDR2 SYDVKM come from the germline V gene. Trimming took 6 bases from V and 3 from J, leaving 14 bases between them. CDR3 length equals 14 residues. The CDR3 nucleotides are TGTGCCAGCAGCCTGGCTTGGAGTCACACTGAAGCTTTCTTT. It specifies CASSLAWSHTEAFF.

The chain uses TRBV27 and TRBJ2-1, with 11 bases fitting TRBD2. CDR1 and CDR2 from the germline V gene are MNHEY and SMNVEV (reference sequence). The CDR3 length is 20 residues. The V and J ends lost 5 bases and 0 bases, in that order; junction bases with no gene match: 15. CDR3 sequence: CASSRRPGLAESSSYNEQFF. The CDR3 DNA sequence: TGTGCCAGCAGTCGCCGACCGGGACTAGCGGAATCGAGCTCCTACAATGAGCAGTTCTTC.

A single count supports this clone. The rearrangement joins TRBV5-1 to TRBJ2-3, with 7 bases fitting TRBD2. V lost 6 bases, J lost 0 bases, and 13 bases stayed unmatched. This CDR3 is built from 17 residues. Looked up from germline, CDR1 is SGHRS and CDR2 is YFSETQ. The CDR3 DNA is TGCGCCAGCACAGTTAACCCTAGCGGAGCTAGCACAGATACGCAGTATTTT. This translates into CASTVNPSGASTDTQYF.

This clone was seen only once. This rearrangement joins TRBV11-2 to TRBJ1-5; D might be TRBD1 (5 bases). The germline V gene encodes CDR1 SGHAT and CDR2 FQNNGV. V gave up 1 base and J gave up 1 base, with 8 bases separating them. The CDR3 loop spans 15 amino acids. CDR3 loop: CASSLGHRSNQPQHF. The CDR3 bases are TGTGCCAGCAGCTTAGGACACAGGAGCAATCAGCCCCAGCATTTT.

This clone appeared a few times. At one end, the junction sequence differs from germline, possibly due to a read error. The gene calls are TRBV27 and TRBJ2-2; 9 bases line up with TRBD1. This CDR3 comprises 15 residues. The V gene's germline CDR1 is MNHEY and CDR2 SMNVEV (reference sequence). CDR3 nucleotides: TGTGCCAGCAGGAGGGACAGGGCGAAAACCGGGGAGCTGTTTTTT. It encodes CASRRDRAKTGELFF.

This clone was seen once. The chain carries TRBV12-5 and TRBJ1-1; no reliable D call. The CDR3 is 12 amino acids. V gave up 5 bases and J gave up 6 bases, with 10 bases separating them. Germline V gene lookup returns CDR1 LGHNT and CDR2 FRNRAP. The CDR3: CASGPIEAEAFF. CDR3 DNA: TGTGCTAGTGGTCCCATTGAGGCTGAAGCTTTCTTT.

The chain couples TRBV10-3 to TRBJ2-3; 9 bases map to TRBD2. The CDR3 has 14 residues. The V segment lost 3 bases and the J segment 6 bases; nucleotides outside the gene matches: 4. Germline V CDR1 and CDR2: ENHRY, SYGVKD. The CDR3 DNA reads TGTGCCATCAGTGATGGCGGGAGGGAGGATACGCAGTATTTT. Its translation is CAISDGGREDTQYF.

The J gene is TRBJ1-1, the V gene TRBV6-6; no clear D. Germline CDR1 MNHNY, CDR2 SVGAGI (reference sequence). V was shortened by 5 bases and J by 6 bases, with 28 bases between the two germline ends. The CDR3 is 18 amino acids. The CDR3 protein is CASSHERLGGGAPPEAFF. DNA for the CDR3: TGTGCCAGCAGTCACGAACGCTTGGGCGGAGGCGCTCCCCCTGAAGCTTTCTTT.

This chain joins TRBV6-5 and TRBJ2-3, with D tentatively TRBD2 (6 bases). The CDR3 runs 15 residues. Trimming cost V 6 bases and J 0 bases, with 13 bases left between them. Germline-derived CDR1 and CDR2 are MNHEY and SVGAGI. The DNA for the CDR3 is TGTGCCAGCAGGGGCTCGGGGAGGAGCACAGATACGCAGTATTTT. Encoded protein: CASRGSGRSTDTQYF.

This clone was observed a handful of times. The chain employs TRBV7-8 and TRBJ2-5, with 7 bases aligning to TRBD2. Germline V gene data show CDR1 as SGHVS and CDR2 as FQNEAQ. This CDR3 comprises 17 residues. Germline trimming cut 5 bases from V and 3 bases from J; bases unmatched to any gene: 15. The CDR3 sequence: CASSPPFREDPKETQYF. The CDR3 bases are TGTGCCAGCAGCCCACCGTTTCGGGAGGACCCAAAAGAGACCCAGTACTTC.

The V call is TRBV6-6, the J call TRBJ1-2, with D possibly TRBD1 on 6 matching bases. CDR1 MNHNY and CDR2 SVGAGI come from the germline V gene (reference sequence). CDR3 length equals 13 residues. V was cut by 5 bases and J by 6 bases, with 13 bases left in between. CDR3 nucleotides: TGTGCCAGCAGTAAGCAAGGGGGACATGGCTACACCTTC. It translates to CASSKQGGHGYTF.

The chain is built from TRBV5-4 and TRBJ1-2, with D possibly matching TRBD1 (5 bases). Germline CDR1 is SGHNT and CDR2 is YYREEE (reference sequence). V was trimmed by 3 bases and J by 7 bases, leaving 13 bases between them. The length of the CDR3 is 13 residues. CDR3: CASSSAGNGGYTF. CDR3 DNA sequence: TGTGCCAGCAGCTCTGCAGGGAATGGTGGCTACACCTTC. The variable domain in full, completed from reference TRBV5-4 and TRBJ1-2, reads ETGVTQSPTHLIKTRGQQVTLRCSSQSGHNTVSWYQQALGQGPQFIFQYYREEENGRGNFPPRFSGLQFPNYSSELNVNALELDDSALYLCASSSAGNGGYTFGSGTRLTVV.

The V gene is TRBV7-9, the J gene TRBJ2-1; 9 bases are a match to TRBD2. Germline V gene data show CDR1 as SEHNR and CDR2 as FQNEAQ (reference sequence). J lost 6 bases, V lost 3 bases, and 6 bases had no gene match. The CDR3 covers 15 residues. This chain's CDR3 is CASSLGGGALNEQFF. CDR3 nucleotide sequence: TGTGCCAGCAGCTTGGGCGGGGGGGCTCTCAATGAGCAGTTCTTC.

This clone showed up just a few times. The chain combines TRBV9 with TRBJ1-3; D is unresolved. V was trimmed by 1 base and J by 7 bases, leaving 9 bases between them. The germline gives CDR1 SGDLS, CDR2 YYNGEE. The CDR3 contains 13 residues. The CDR3 here is CASSVNSQNTIYF. The CDR3 coding sequence is TGTGCCAGCAGCGTAAACAGTCAGAACACCATATATTTT.

This sequence joins TRBV9 and TRBJ2-1; D gene uncertain. This CDR3 comprises 12 residues. Germline V lookup: CDR1 SGDLS, CDR2 YYNGEE. V dropped 3 bases and J dropped 9 bases, with 10 bases sitting between them. CDR3 protein: CASSGVASEQFF. CDR3 nucleotides: TGTGCCAGCAGCGGCGTAGCCAGTGAGCAGTTCTTC.

The V call is TRBV6-2 or TRBV6-3, the J call TRBJ1-1, with D possibly matching TRBD1 (6 bases). Per germline, CDR1 MNHEY and CDR2 SVGEGT. Deletions cut 2 bases from V and 11 bases from J, with 12 bases between. The CDR3 is 12 amino acids. Here the CDR3 reads CASSYTGLGAFF. CDR3 in DNA: TGTGCCAGCAGTTACACAGGGCTGGGGGCTTTCTTT.

The rearrangement links TRBV4-1 to TRBJ1-2; D may be TRBD1 (5 bases). Germline V CDR1 and CDR2: MGHRA, YSYEKL. The V end lost 4 bases, the J end lost 2 bases, and 8 bases lay between the germline ends. This CDR3 is 13 amino acids long. CDR3 bases: TGCGCCAGCAGCCCCAGGGAAAACTATGGCTACACCTTC. It encodes CASSPRENYGYTF.

The CDR3 DNA reads as TGTGCCAGCCGCGGGGGTTTAGGGTACACTGAAGCTTTCTTT. This translates into CASRGGLGYTEAFF. This rearrangement joins TRBV7-2 to TRBJ1-1; D is perhaps TRBD1 (5 bases). The CDR3 loop spans 14 amino acids. Germline V gene data show CDR1 as SGHTA and CDR2 as FQGNSA. V lost 8 bases to trimming and J lost 3 bases, with 16 bases between them.

The chain has TRBV7-9 and TRBJ2-7; 12 bases are a match to TRBD1. The CDR3 has 14 residues. V was pared by 5 bases and J by 7 bases, with 6 bases of the junction left unmatched. The germline V gene has CDR1 SEHNR and CDR2 FQNEAQ (reference sequence). The CDR3 spells CASSRDRGHREQYF. DNA for the CDR3: TGTGCCAGCAGCCGGGACAGGGGGCATCGGGAGCAGTACTTC.

The chain uses TRBV7-2 and TRBJ1-3; 8 nucleotides line up with TRBD1. CDR3 length equals 19 residues. Per the germline V gene, CDR1 is SGHTA and CDR2 is FQGNSA. The J segment lost 4 bases and the V segment lost 1 base, leaving 15 bases of the junction unmatched. CDR3 amino acids: CASSLVVYGRAGGGNTIYF. CDR3 bases: TGTGCCAGCAGCTTAGTGGTCTACGGTCGGGCAGGGGGCGGAAACACCATATATTTT.

The chain couples TRBV5-6 to TRBJ1-2; D is unresolved. The CDR3 is made up of 11 amino acids. V gave up 4 bases and J gave up 7 bases, with 8 bases separating them. Germline V gene sequence: CDR1 SGHDT, CDR2 YYEEEE. The CDR3, as DNA: TGTGCCAGCAGCGCGGTGGGTGGCTACACCTTC. Residues: CASSAVGGYTF.

The genes are TRBV6-2 or TRBV6-3 and TRBJ2-2, with 9 bases lining up with TRBD2. There are 15 residues in the CDR3. V shed 3 bases, J shed 5 bases, and the junction held 4 bases outside the gene matches. Per germline, CDR1 MNHEY and CDR2 SVGEGT. CDR3 DNA sequence: TGTGCCAGCAGTTATGTGGCGGGAGGGACCGGGGAGCTGTTTTTT. Its translation is CASSYVAGGTGELFF.

This chain uses TRBV4-3 with TRBJ2-1, with TRBD2 matching over 11 bases. CDR3 length equals 15 residues. The germline V gene has CDR1 LGHNA and CDR2 YSLEER. With V trimmed by 6 bases and J by 4 bases, 5 bases remained unmatched. The CDR3 loop reads CASRVSGGGYNEQFF. Written as DNA, the CDR3 is TGCGCCAGCAGGGTTAGCGGGGGGGGATACAATGAGCAGTTCTTC.

This rearrangement joins TRBV6-2 or TRBV6-3 to TRBJ1-5; no firm D call. Deletions cut 4 bases from V and 3 bases from J, with 10 bases between. CDR1 and CDR2 (germline): MNHEY, SVGEGT. The CDR3 spans 14 residues. The CDR3 spells CASSSDTYNQPQHF. The CDR3 nucleotides read TGTGCCAGCAGTTCCGACACATACAATCAGCCCCAGCATTTT.

The chain recombines TRBV19 with TRBJ2-2, with 12 bases lining up with TRBD2. The CDR3 sequence is 16 residues long. Trimming took 8 bases from V and 2 from J; bases not matched to a gene: 6. Germline V lookup: CDR1 LNHDA, CDR2 SQIVND (reference sequence). CDR3 sequence (DNA): TGTGCCAGTTATCCTAGCGGGAGGGGTAACACCGGGGAGCTGTTTTTT. Encoded protein: CASYPSGRGNTGELFF.